Sequencing of this TCR beta chain was carried out in a study of OX40 agonist ivuxolimab in advanced cancers. Generated by immunoSEQ multiplex PCR, the TCRdb table keeps only in-frame clones and is missing some. Of around 19,000 clones in the sample, around 85% were seen once. After removal of 4 bases from V and 1 base from J, the junction contained 3 bases not matched to a gene. The CDR3 spans 15 residues. Germline loops: CDR1 SGHRS, CDR2 YFSETQ. Sequenced here: CD4+ or CD8+ T cells sorted from blood, sampled in a trial of the OX40 agonist ivuxolimab. This TCR was sampled from an adult with an advanced solid tumor such as melanoma, head and neck, liver or kidney cancer. J is TRBJ2-1 and V is TRBV5-1; 9 nucleotides match TRBD1. The CDR3 nucleotides are TGCGCCAGCAGCCAGGGGACAGGGTCCTACAATGAGCAGTTCTTC. This codes for CASSQGTGSYNEQFF.